The sequence of this TCR beta chain was determined in a study of T cells after yellow fever vaccination. About the research overall: Where fractions had low cell numbers, libraries were prepared from them with the SMART-Seq v4 Ultra Low Input RNA kit.

The 5'RACE template-switching step produced TCR cDNA and added a universal primer site and UMIs. MiXCR, run by TCRdb on the 5' RACE reads, gives a single entry per CDR3 protein. The sample carries 250,000 to 400,000 distinct CDR3 sequences, approximately 4% recorded once. From germline, CDR1 is ENHRY and CDR2 SYGVKD. Trimming left V 8 bases short and J 8 bases short, with 15 bases between. CDR3 size: 12 residues. The starting material was PBMCs, obtained 15 days after the yellow fever booster vaccination. The TCR originated in a man aged 18 to 29 who received the YFV17D yellow fever vaccine. J is TRBJ1-1 and V is TRBV10-3; perhaps TRBD1 as D (6 bases). The CDR3 region is CAIGSGGIEAFF. The DNA for the CDR3 is TGTGCCATCGGGAGTGGGGGCATCGAAGCTTTCTTT.